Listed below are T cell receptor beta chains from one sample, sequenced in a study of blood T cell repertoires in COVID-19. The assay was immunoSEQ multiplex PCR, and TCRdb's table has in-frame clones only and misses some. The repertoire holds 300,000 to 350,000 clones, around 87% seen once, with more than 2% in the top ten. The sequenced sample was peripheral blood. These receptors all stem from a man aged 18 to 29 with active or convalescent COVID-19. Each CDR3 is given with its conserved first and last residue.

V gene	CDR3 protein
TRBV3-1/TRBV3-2	CASRRGLRAFF
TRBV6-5	CASLGSRVSTEAFF
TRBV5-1	CASSYGPGQGSYNEQFF
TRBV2	CATLANTGELFF
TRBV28	CASSPDRGPNEKLFF
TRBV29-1	CSVRGGDYLGTGELFF
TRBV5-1	CASSSGPRTEETQYF
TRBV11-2	CASSLNRDNEKLFF
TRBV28	CASGSAGTENYGYTF
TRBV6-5	CASSSLSGGRYNEQFF
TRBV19	CASSRVNYGYTF
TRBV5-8	CASSLGQGDQPQHF
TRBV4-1	CASSLGGDASLDTQYF
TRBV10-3	CAIRGTAGPYEQYF
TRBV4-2	CASSQEWGGVDYEQYF
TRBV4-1	CASSQLGTSGNIRVDEQFF
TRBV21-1	CASNEARGQANSGNTIYF
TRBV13	CASSLGTGKAEAFF
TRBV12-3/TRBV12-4	CASTPRVNYGYTF
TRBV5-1	CASSLDFNGNTIYF
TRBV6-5	CASSYRGSEAFF
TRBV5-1	CASSLDFPGYATNEKLFF
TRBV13	CASNTKGTGDEQYF
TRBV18	CASSPLGQGSSGANVLTF
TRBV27	CASSLWDRGGEQYF
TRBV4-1	CASSQGETDLYGYTF
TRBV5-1	CASSRETGSYGYTF
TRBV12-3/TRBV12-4	CASRYLESPIQYF
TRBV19	CASSIERYRPSTEAFF
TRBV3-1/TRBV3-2	CASSQVGHPTDTQYF
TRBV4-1	CASSQEVRDTEAFF
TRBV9	CASSVDSGSSYEQYF
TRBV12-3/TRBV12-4	CASSQSPYNEQFF
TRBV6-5	CASSSRGQGNQPQHF
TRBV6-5	CASSYRSSSGANVLTF
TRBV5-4	CASSSTSGSADTQYF
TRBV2	CASVGGGYGYTF
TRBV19	CAILTQGCNQPQHF
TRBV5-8	CASINIRQGARVNTEAFF
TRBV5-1	CASSQRTGTSNSPLHF